A single sample is the source of the 26 T cell receptor beta chains below, sequenced in a study of blood T cell repertoires in COVID-19. Clones were sequenced by immunoSEQ multiplex PCR, and TCRdb holds only the in-frame ones, with some missing. Here the sample spans about 190,000 clones, about 91% being singletons. Specimen: peripheral blood. These receptors were taken from a woman aged 30 to 39 with acute or convalescent COVID-19.

This chain joins TRBV12-3 or TRBV12-4 and TRBJ1-3; D call uncertain. The CDR3 length is 12 residues. V was trimmed by 5 bases and J by 2 bases, leaving 4 bases between them. The CDR3 loop is CASSLPGNTIYF. The DNA for the CDR3 is TGTGCCAGCAGTCTTCCTGGAAACACCATATATTTT.

The CDR3 coding sequence is TGTGCCAGCAGCCCGGCCCTACAGGGTATCTATGGCTACACCTTC. This encodes CASSPALQGIYGYTF. This chain links TRBV7-2 with TRBJ1-2; D is perhaps TRBD1 (6 bases). The germline CDR1 and CDR2 sequences are SGHTA and FQGNSA. The CDR3 covers 15 residues. V was shortened by 5 bases and J by 4 bases, with 17 bases between the two germline ends. The full variable domain, with the rest looked up from reference TRBV7-2 and TRBJ1-2, is GAGVSQSPSNKVTEKGKDVELRCDPISGHTALYWYRQSLGQGLEFLIYFQGNSAPDKSGLPSDRFSAERTGGSVSTLTIQRTQQEDSAVYLCASSPALQGIYGYTFGSGTRLTVV.

The rearrangement uses TRBV25-1 and TRBJ1-1, with TRBD1 matching 7 bases. With V trimmed by 3 bases and J by 1 base, 5 bases remained unmatched. This CDR3 has 15 amino acids. Germline V lookup: CDR1 MGHDK, CDR2 SYGVNS. Here the CDR3 DNA reads TGTGCCAGCAGTGAGCTCGACAGGGAGAACACTGAAGCTTTCTTT. Its protein product is CASSELDRENTEAFF.

This rearrangement joins TRBV19 to TRBJ1-5; no clear D. With 1 base removed from V and 4 bases from J, the gap between germline ends came to 2 bases. The CDR3 spans 12 residues. CDR1 is LNHDA, CDR2 SQIVND, per germline (reference sequence). CDR3: CASSIANQPQHF. The CDR3 nucleotides read TGTGCCAGTAGTATAGCTAATCAGCCCCAGCATTTT.

The J gene is TRBJ1-1, the V gene TRBV6-5; D might be TRBD1 (5 bases). This CDR3 region has 13 residues. CDR1 and CDR2 from the germline V gene are MNHEY and SVGAGI. V lost 6 bases and J lost 11, with 19 bases in between. Written as DNA, the CDR3 is TGTGCCAGCAGGCCGACAGTCCTCGGATGGGCTTTCTTT. It codes for CASRPTVLGWAFF.

The CDR3, as DNA: TGTGCCAGCAGCCAAGATGCCGGGACAGGGGGCAATGAGCAGTTCTTC. This gives the protein CASSQDAGTGGNEQFF. The gene calls are TRBV4-2 and TRBJ2-1; 11 bases match TRBD1. In germline, CDR1 is LGHNA, CDR2 YNFKEQ. The trim removed 0 bases at V and 6 bases at J, leaving 4 bases unmatched. The CDR3 consists of 16 residues.

The gene calls are TRBV27 and TRBJ1-6; 8 nucleotides match TRBD1. Per the germline V gene, CDR1 is MNHEY and CDR2 is SMNVEV (reference sequence). This CDR3 is built from 16 residues. V lost 6 bases to trimming and J lost 9 bases; unmatched junction nucleotides: 13. CDR3 region: CASSSLTGDGISPLHF. CDR3 DNA: TGTGCCAGCAGCTCCCTGACAGGGGACGGGATTTCACCCCTCCACTTT.

This chain joins TRBV9 and TRBJ1-2; D uncertain. V was pared by 0 bases and J by 2 bases, with 8 bases between. The CDR3 consists of 14 residues. Germline values: CDR1 SGDLS, CDR2 YYNGEE. The chain's CDR3 is CASSVEAENYGYTF. As DNA, the CDR3 is TGTGCCAGCAGCGTAGAGGCGGAGAACTATGGCTACACCTTC.

The chain links TRBV4-2 to TRBJ1-1; D is possibly TRBD1 (5 bases). The length of the CDR3 is 15 residues. Germline V gene lookup returns CDR1 LGHNA and CDR2 YNFKEQ. Trimming took off 5 bases at V and 5 bases at J, with 18 bases between the two ends. For the CDR3, the DNA is TGTGCCAGCAGCGTCGCTGATTCTCAGGGAACTGAAGCTTTCTTT. Translation: CASSVADSQGTEAFF.

The J gene is TRBJ2-3, the V gene TRBV4-1, with TRBD1 as a possible D gene (5 bases). Germline V gives CDR1 MGHRA, CDR2 YSYEKL. The CDR3 is 16 amino acids. V lost 2 bases and J lost 2, with 14 bases in between. The CDR3 protein is CASSQILDSDTDTQYF. The CDR3 nucleotides are TGCGCCAGCAGCCAAATCCTCGACAGCGACACAGATACGCAGTATTTT.

V is TRBV5-5 and J is TRBJ1-3, with a possible D match to TRBD1 (5 bases). The V gene lost 3 bases and the J gene lost 4 bases, with 8 bases spanning the gap. This CDR3 comprises 13 residues. Germline CDR1 SGHKS, CDR2 YYEKEE (reference sequence). CDR3 nucleotide sequence: TGTGCCAGCAGCTACCAGGGAGGAAACACCATATATTTT. Protein: CASSYQGGNTIYF.

J is TRBJ1-1 and V is TRBV27; TRBD1 agrees at 8 bases. Looked up from germline, CDR1 is MNHEY and CDR2 is SMNVEV (reference sequence). This CDR3 contains 13 residues. The ends lost 8 bases at V and 11 bases at J; junction bases unmatched: 13. DNA of the CDR3: TGTGCCAGCGGAAACGACAGGGGCGCGGGTGCTTTCTTT. It is translated as CASGNDRGAGAFF.

This sequence joins TRBV12-3 or TRBV12-4 and TRBJ2-3, with a possible D match to TRBD2 (5 bases). V was cut by 6 bases and J by 2 bases, with 9 bases left in between. The CDR3 runs 13 residues. The CDR3 DNA follows: TGTGCCAGCAGAGCGGACTCCACAGATACGCAGTATTTT. This sequence encodes CASRADSTDTQYF.

The chain is built from TRBV28 and TRBJ2-7; TRBD2 matches 12 bases. Germline CDR1 reads MDHEN; CDR2 reads SYDVKM. Trimming removed 9 bases from V and 0 bases from J; junction bases left unmatched: 6. The CDR3 extends over 15 amino acids. In DNA, the CDR3 is TGTGCCAGTCGGACTAGCGGGAAAGGCTCCTACGAGCAGTACTTC. This codes for CASRTSGKGSYEQYF.

The CDR3 loop reads CASSYAEYNEQFF. The CDR3 coding sequence is TGTGCCAGCAGTTACGCTGAGTACAATGAGCAGTTCTTC. V gene TRBV6-5 combines with J gene TRBJ2-1; unclear D gene. This CDR3 comprises 13 residues. Germline V gene sequence: CDR1 MNHEY, CDR2 SVGAGI. Trimming pared 2 bases from V and 4 bases from J, leaving 6 bases between.

The V call is TRBV28, the J call TRBJ1-5, with 7 bases that match TRBD1. The CDR3 extends over 16 amino acids. The germline gives CDR1 MDHEN, CDR2 SYDVKM. V lost 6 bases and J lost 6; bases outside the gene matches: 14. The CDR3 reads CASSNAGAAGGQPQHF. As DNA, the CDR3 is TGTGCCAGCAGCAACGCCGGGGCCGCAGGGGGTCAGCCCCAGCATTTT.

This sequence joins TRBV11-2 and TRBJ2-5; TRBD1 is a possible D gene (6 bases). The V end was cut by 2 bases, the J end by 2 bases, with 9 bases between. CDR3 length: 14 residues. Germline CDR1 is SGHAT and CDR2 is FQNNGV. CDR3 DNA: TGTGCCAGCAGCTTAAGGGACATTCAAGAGACCCAGTACTTC. It yields the protein CASSLRDIQETQYF.

This chain uses TRBV15 with TRBJ2-5, with D possibly matching TRBD2 (6 bases). Germline CDR1 and CDR2: LNHNV and YYDKDF (reference sequence). The CDR3 extends over 13 amino acids. Trimming shortened V by 0 bases and J by 5 bases, and 7 bases separated the two germline ends. CDR3 residues: CATSRELAETQYF. The CDR3 DNA reads as TGTGCCACCAGCAGAGAGCTAGCGGAGACCCAGTACTTC.

The rearrangement uses TRBV18 and TRBJ2-3, with 7 bases identical to TRBD2. The CDR3 contains 15 residues. Germline values: CDR1 KGHSH, CDR2 LQKENI. Trimming took 1 base from V and 6 from J; bases not matched to a gene: 7. The CDR3 loop is CASSPQSAGVDTQYF. The DNA for the CDR3 is TGTGCCAGCTCACCACAAAGCGCGGGAGTGGATACGCAGTATTTT.

This chain connects TRBV3-1 (or the pseudogene TRBV3-2) to TRBJ1-2; TRBD1 aligns across 7 bases. Unmatched junction bases numbered 7, after V lost 7 bases and J lost 8 bases. This CDR3 has 12 amino acids. Germline V gene lookup returns CDR1 LGHDT and CDR2 YNNKEL (reference sequence). The CDR3 region has the DNA TGTGCCAGCACCCGGGACAGTCGGGGCTACACCTTC. As protein: CASTRDSRGYTF.

The V call is TRBV12-3 or TRBV12-4, the J call TRBJ1-1, with D uncertain. V was pared by 11 bases and J by 7 bases, with 5 bases between. The CDR3 has 8 residues. The CDR3 nucleotides are TGTGCCCCCAGTGAAGCTTTCTTT. Protein sequence: CAPSEAFF.

The chain recombines TRBV12-3 or TRBV12-4 with TRBJ1-4; 7 bases agree with TRBD1. The CDR3 extends over 12 amino acids. V gave up 9 bases and J gave up 8 bases; unmatched junction bases: 6. This CDR3 reads CASKLGQEKLFF. For the CDR3, the DNA is TGTGCCAGTAAATTGGGACAGGAAAAACTGTTTTTT.

In its sample, this clone was seen a few times. J is TRBJ2-5 and V is TRBV3-1 (or the pseudogene TRBV3-2); 9 bases match TRBD1. Germline V gene data show CDR1 as LGHDT and CDR2 as YNNKEL (reference sequence). The CDR3 has 14 residues. V lost 6 bases to trimming and J lost 5 bases; unmatched junction nucleotides: 7. The CDR3 reads CASRLQGAGETQYF. The CDR3 nucleotides are TGTGCCAGCAGACTACAGGGGGCGGGGGAGACCCAGTACTTC.

In its sample, this clone was seen once. V and J are TRBV28 and TRBJ2-1; 8 nucleotides agree with TRBD1. The CDR3 has 17 residues. Trimming removed 4 bases from V and 8 bases from J; junction bases left unmatched: 16. Germline V gives CDR1 MDHEN, CDR2 SYDVKM. In DNA form, the CDR3 reads TGTGCCAGCAGTTCACCCTCGGACAGGGCGCGTTTGGATGAGCAGTTCTTC. It yields the protein CASSSPSDRARLDEQFF.

The chain has TRBV5-1 and TRBJ1-3; no clear D. CDR3 length: 12 amino acids. Germline V gene lookup returns CDR1 SGHRS and CDR2 YFSETQ. V lost 1 base and J lost 12, with 11 bases in between. The CDR3 is CASSLRVGVIYF. The CDR3 coding sequence is TGCGCCAGCAGCTTGAGGGTCGGGGTCATATATTTT.

This rearrangement joins TRBV7-9 to TRBJ2-1; 8 nucleotides agree with TRBD2. V lost 7 bases to trimming and J lost 5 bases; unmatched junction nucleotides: 7. Per the germline V gene, CDR1 is SEHNR and CDR2 is FQNEAQ (reference sequence). The CDR3 contains 14 residues. The CDR3 sequence: CASKEAGEDNEQFF. The CDR3 nucleotides read TGTGCCAGCAAAGAAGCGGGAGAGGACAATGAGCAGTTCTTC.